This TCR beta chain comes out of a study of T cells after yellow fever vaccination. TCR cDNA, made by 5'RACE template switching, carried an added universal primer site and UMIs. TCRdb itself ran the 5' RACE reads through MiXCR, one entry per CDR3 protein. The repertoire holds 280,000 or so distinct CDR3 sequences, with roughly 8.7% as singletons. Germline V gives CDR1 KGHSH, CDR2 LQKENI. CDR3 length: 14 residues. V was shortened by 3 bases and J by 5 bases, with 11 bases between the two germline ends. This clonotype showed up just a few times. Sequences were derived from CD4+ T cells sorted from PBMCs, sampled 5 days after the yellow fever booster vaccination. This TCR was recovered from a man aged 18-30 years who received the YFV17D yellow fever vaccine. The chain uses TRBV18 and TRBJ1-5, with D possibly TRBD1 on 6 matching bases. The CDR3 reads CASSPTGAYQPQHF. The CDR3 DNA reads TGTGCCAGCTCACCCACGGGGGCCTATCAGCCCCAGCATTTT.